The next 11 T cell receptor beta chains were all read from a single sample in a study of beta chain features in type 1 diabetes. The investigators reverse transcribed all of the isolated RNA, so they sequenced expressed TCRB transcripts. This table comes from immunoSEQ multiplex PCR, and its TCRdb copy is limited to in-frame clones, with some not included. The sample holds a few hundred thousand clones; about 12% are singletons and the top ten take roughly 0.015%. The sample consisted of naive CD4+ T cells from blood. Every receptor here comes from a man younger than 35 in good health.

This clone has only one observation. The chain joins TRBV11-2 to TRBJ2-7; TRBD1 might be the D (5 bases). The CDR3 is 14 residues long. Trimming stripped 2 bases from V and 2 bases from J, with 10 bases between. Germline V gives CDR1 SGHAT, CDR2 FQNNGV. The CDR3 loop reads CASSLLGQPYEQYF. The CDR3 nucleotides are TGTGCCAGCAGCTTATTGGGGCAACCCTACGAGCAGTACTTC.

The CDR3 spells CASSLGQNTGELFF. Written as DNA, the CDR3 is TGTGCCAGCAGCTTAGGACAGAACACCGGGGAGCTGTTTTTT. This chain joins TRBV11-2 and TRBJ2-2, with D uncertain. CDR3 length: 14 amino acids. Germline-derived CDR1 and CDR2 are SGHAT and FQNNGV. The ends were cut back, 1 base at V and 1 base at J, with 4 bases in the middle. Using reference TRBV11-2 and TRBJ2-2 for the parts outside the CDR3, the full variable domain is EAGVAQSPRYKIIEKRQSVAFWCNPISGHATLYWYQQILGQGPKLLIQFQNNGVVDDSQLPKDRFSAERLKGVDSTLKIQPAKLEDSAVYLCASSLGQNTGELFFGEGSRLTVL.

This sequence joins TRBV25-1 and TRBJ2-7; 12 bases fit TRBD1. The germline V gene encodes CDR1 MGHDK and CDR2 SYGVNS. V lost 4 bases and J lost 6; bases outside the gene matches: 10. The CDR3 spans 16 residues. CDR3 sequence: CASSGGTGGQRGEQYF. The DNA of the CDR3 is TGTGCCAGCAGTGGGGGGACAGGGGGCCAGCGGGGCGAGCAGTACTTC.

The chain couples TRBV30 to TRBJ2-5; D possibly corresponds to TRBD1 (6 bases). Trimming cost V 6 bases and J 2 bases, with 10 bases left between them. This CDR3 is built from 12 residues. The germline CDR1 and CDR2 sequences are GTSNPN and SVGIG (reference sequence). The CDR3 loop is CACGQRQETQYF. As DNA, the CDR3 is TGTGCCTGCGGACAGAGGCAAGAGACCCAGTACTTC.

This clone was recorded a few times. The J gene is TRBJ2-7, the V gene TRBV28; 9 positions match TRBD1. Germline assignment: CDR1 MDHEN and CDR2 SYDVKM. This CDR3 has 15 residues. Germline trimming cut 5 bases from V and 2 bases from J; bases unmatched to any gene: 7. The CDR3 coding sequence is TGTGCCAGCAGTCGCCCCGGACAGGGGACCTACGAGCAGTACTTC. Its translation is CASSRPGQGTYEQYF.

The CDR3 loop is CAWSAQNRGSGNTIYF. The CDR3 region has the DNA TGTGCCTGGAGTGCTCAAAACAGGGGGTCTGGAAACACCATATATTTT. V gene TRBV30 combines with J gene TRBJ1-3; 8 bases fit TRBD1. V was clipped by 1 base and J by 1 base; unmatched bases: 6. The CDR3 has 16 amino acids. Germline-derived CDR1 and CDR2 are GTSNPN and SVGIG (reference sequence). Full variable domain (outside the CDR3, taken from reference TRBV30 and TRBJ1-3): SQTIHQWPATLVQPVGSPLSLECTVEGTSNPNLYWYRQAAGRGLQLLFYSVGIGQISSEVPQNLSASRPQDRQFILSSKKLLLSDSGFYLCAWSAQNRGSGNTIYFGEGSWLTVV.

This clone showed up just a few times. The V call is TRBV7-8, the J call TRBJ2-7; D is ambiguous. V lost 5 bases to trimming and J lost 7 bases, with 15 bases between them. The germline V gene has CDR1 SGHVS and CDR2 FQNEAQ. This CDR3 is built from 13 residues. The CDR3 region is CASSVNNPREQYF. The CDR3 DNA reads TGTGCCAGCAGCGTAAACAACCCCAGGGAGCAGTACTTC.

The chain uses TRBV7-2 and TRBJ1-2; TRBD1 is a possible D gene (5 bases). The CDR3 contains 13 residues. Germline CDR1 reads SGHTA; CDR2 reads FQGNSA. Trimming took off 7 bases at V and 5 bases at J, with 14 bases between the two ends. The CDR3 region is CASNAGEGYGYTF. CDR3 coding DNA: TGTGCCAGCAATGCGGGGGAGGGGTATGGCTACACCTTC.

This clone was counted between two and nine times. The rearrangement uses TRBV7-9 and TRBJ2-6; a weak D match, TRBD2 (5 bases). CDR3 length: 16 residues. Germline loops: CDR1 SEHNR, CDR2 FQNEAQ (reference sequence). The V end lost 1 base, the J end lost 2 bases, and 9 bases lay between the germline ends. CDR3 bases: TGTGCCAGCAGCTTAGGAATCGGGGCTGGGGCCAACGTCCTGACTTTC. It encodes CASSLGIGAGANVLTF.

The chain couples TRBV7-9 to TRBJ1-1; D is perhaps TRBD1 (6 bases). CDR1 is SEHNR, CDR2 FQNEAQ, per germline (reference sequence). The CDR3 extends over 14 amino acids. Trimming removed 2 bases from V and 6 bases from J, with 13 bases in between. The CDR3 protein is CASSLLQGFAEAFF. The DNA for the CDR3 is TGTGCCAGCAGCTTATTACAGGGCTTCGCTGAAGCTTTCTTT.

The J gene is TRBJ2-7, the V gene TRBV7-8; 10 nucleotides agree with TRBD2. The germline gives CDR1 SGHVS, CDR2 FQNEAQ. Trimming took 1 base from V and 7 from J; bases not matched to a gene: 16. The CDR3 runs to 18 residues. In DNA, the CDR3 is TGTGCCAGCAGCTTAGGCATTTCAGCTCTAGCGGGAGTACGGGAGCAGTACTTC. It codes for CASSLGISALAGVREQYF.